The entry below describes one T cell receptor (beta chain). These data come from a study of blood T cell repertoires in COVID-19. Trimming took 5 bases from V and 2 from J, leaving 9 bases between them. This CDR3 region has 13 residues. The germline CDR1 and CDR2 sequences are SGHVS and FQNEAQ. In the study's own analysis: Cell counts per sample came from amplifying reference gene primers. Sequencing was performed with immunoSEQ multiplex PCR; in TCRdb, only in-frame clones are kept and a portion is missing. V, J and clone size reflect that table, while D and trimming were determined from the DNA. The sample contains a few hundred thousand clones, roughly 80% of which appear only once.

The material sequenced was peripheral blood. The TCR originated in a woman aged 18-29 years with acute or convalescent COVID-19. This chain links TRBV7-8 with TRBJ1-1; D remains unclear. CDR3 DNA sequence: TGTGCCAGCAGCAGATCGAGAAACACTGAAGCTTTCTTT. This translates into CASSRSRNTEAFF.